This TCR beta chain was recovered during a study of blood T cell repertoires in COVID-19. About the study: Both acute and convalescent COVID-19 samples were obtained from the United States, Italy and Spain. Sources were T cells, B-cell-depleted T cells, or PBMCs; the material itself was cDNA or gDNA.

In the study's own analysis: The assay estimated nucleated cells by amplifying reference gene primers. The data were produced by immunoSEQ multiplex PCR, yet TCRdb's version contains in-frame clones alone and is incomplete. That table gives V, J and clone size, and the DNA gave D and trimming. The profile shows about 99,000 clones, 84% of them singletons. Germline-derived CDR1 and CDR2 are MNHEY and SVGAGI. The ends lost 5 bases at V and 13 bases at J; junction bases unmatched: 16. This CDR3 region has 14 residues. The TCR sequence derives from a human donor in a cohort sampled during active or convalescent COVID-19. The chain has TRBV6-5 and TRBJ1-2; 7 bases are shared with TRBD1. The material sequenced was peripheral blood. The CDR3 DNA follows: TGTGCCAGCAGTCTCGGCGGGACAGTCACTATGATCACCTTC. Translated: CASSLGGTVTMITF.